This T cell receptor (beta chain) was recovered during a study of cytomegalovirus exposure and HLA in healthy donors. Study context: Early release data held around 80 million unique TCRs from HLA-typed donors. Of some 410 genotyped donors, more than 75% grouped in the Caucasian-associated ancestry cluster. General study points: Information on immune exposure was restricted to one variable (CMV serostatus).

The donors gave bone marrow, and they were healthy. Researchers ran the PCR with 60 Vbeta and 13 Jbeta primers. Repertoires were generated with immunoSEQ multiplex PCR, while TCRdb's copy carries only in-frame clones and drops some. The sample lists under 85,000 clones, roughly 80% occurring once. This clone is judged medium-sized. Its cognate antigen is unknown. Germline V CDR1 and CDR2: MDHEN, SYDVKM. The CDR3 runs 15 residues. The V and J ends lost 6 bases and 3 bases respectively, with 14 bases between them. The sequence derives from a woman in her forties in good health and CMV-seropositive. The sample comprised PBMCs. The V and J genes are TRBV28 and TRBJ2-2; D gene unclear. CDR3 in amino acids: CASSLLTRDTGELFF. CDR3 DNA sequence: TGTGCCAGCAGCTTGCTGACCCGGGACACCGGGGAGCTGTTTTTT.